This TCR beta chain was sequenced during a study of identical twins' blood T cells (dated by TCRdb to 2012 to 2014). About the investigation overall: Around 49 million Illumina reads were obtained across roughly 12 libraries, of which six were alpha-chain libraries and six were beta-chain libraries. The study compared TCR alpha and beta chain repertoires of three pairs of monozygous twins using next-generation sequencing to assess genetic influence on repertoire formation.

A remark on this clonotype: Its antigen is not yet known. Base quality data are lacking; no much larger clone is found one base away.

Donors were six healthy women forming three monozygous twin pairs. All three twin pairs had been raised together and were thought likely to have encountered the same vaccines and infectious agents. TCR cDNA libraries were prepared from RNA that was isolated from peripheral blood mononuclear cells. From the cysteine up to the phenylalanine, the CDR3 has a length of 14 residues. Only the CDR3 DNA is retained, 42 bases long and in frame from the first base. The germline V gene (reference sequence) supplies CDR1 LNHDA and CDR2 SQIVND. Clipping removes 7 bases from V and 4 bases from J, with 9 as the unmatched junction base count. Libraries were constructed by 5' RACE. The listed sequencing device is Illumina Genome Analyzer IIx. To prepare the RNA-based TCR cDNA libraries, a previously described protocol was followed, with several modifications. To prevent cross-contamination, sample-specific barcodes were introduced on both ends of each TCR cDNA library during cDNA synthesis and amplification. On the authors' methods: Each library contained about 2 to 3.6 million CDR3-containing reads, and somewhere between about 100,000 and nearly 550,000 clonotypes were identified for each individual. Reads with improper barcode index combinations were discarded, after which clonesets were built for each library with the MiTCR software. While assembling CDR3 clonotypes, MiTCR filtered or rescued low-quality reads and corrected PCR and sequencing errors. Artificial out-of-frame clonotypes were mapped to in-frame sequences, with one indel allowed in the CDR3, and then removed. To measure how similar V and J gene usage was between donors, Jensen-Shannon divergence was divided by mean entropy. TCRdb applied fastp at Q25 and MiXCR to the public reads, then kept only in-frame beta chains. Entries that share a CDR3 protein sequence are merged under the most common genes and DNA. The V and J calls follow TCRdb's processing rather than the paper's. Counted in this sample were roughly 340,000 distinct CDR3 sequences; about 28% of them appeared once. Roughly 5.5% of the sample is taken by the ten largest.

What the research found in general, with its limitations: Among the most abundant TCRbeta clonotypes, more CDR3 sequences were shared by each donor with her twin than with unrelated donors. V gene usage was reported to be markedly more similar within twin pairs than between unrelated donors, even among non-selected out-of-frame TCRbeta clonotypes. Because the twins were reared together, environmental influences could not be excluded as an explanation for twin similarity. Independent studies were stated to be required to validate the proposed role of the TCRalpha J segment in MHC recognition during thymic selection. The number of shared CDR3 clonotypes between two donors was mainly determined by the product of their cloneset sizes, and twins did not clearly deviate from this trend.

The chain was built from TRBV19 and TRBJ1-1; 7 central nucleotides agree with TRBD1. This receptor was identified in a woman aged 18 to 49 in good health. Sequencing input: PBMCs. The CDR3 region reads CASKATGWATEAFF. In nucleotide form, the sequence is TGTGCCAGTAAAGCGACAGGGTGGGCCACTGAAGCTTTCTTT.